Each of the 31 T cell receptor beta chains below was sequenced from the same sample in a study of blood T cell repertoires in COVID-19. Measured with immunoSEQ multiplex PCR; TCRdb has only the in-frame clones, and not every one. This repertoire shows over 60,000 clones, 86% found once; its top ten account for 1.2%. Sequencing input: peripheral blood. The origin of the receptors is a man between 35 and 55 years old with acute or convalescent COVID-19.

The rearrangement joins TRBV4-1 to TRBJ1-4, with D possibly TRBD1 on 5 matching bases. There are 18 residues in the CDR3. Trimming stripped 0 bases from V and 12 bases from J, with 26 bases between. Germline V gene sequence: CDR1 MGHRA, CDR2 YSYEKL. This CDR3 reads CASSQEGQSTGGSGELFF. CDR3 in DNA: TGCGCCAGCAGCCAAGAGGGGCAGTCCACAGGAGGGTCGGGGGAACTGTTTTTT.

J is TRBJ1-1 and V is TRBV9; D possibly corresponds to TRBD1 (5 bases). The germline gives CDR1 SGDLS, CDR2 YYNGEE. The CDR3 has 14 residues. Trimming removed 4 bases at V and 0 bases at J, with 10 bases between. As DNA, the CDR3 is TGTGCCAGCAGCACGGACATGCTGAACACTGAAGCTTTCTTT. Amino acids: CASSTDMLNTEAFF.

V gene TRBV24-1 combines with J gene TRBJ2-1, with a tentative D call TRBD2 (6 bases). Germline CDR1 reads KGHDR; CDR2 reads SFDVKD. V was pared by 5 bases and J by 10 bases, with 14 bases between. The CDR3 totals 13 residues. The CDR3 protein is CATSVKEGVEQFF. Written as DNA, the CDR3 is TGTGCCACCAGTGTAAAGGAGGGAGTGGAGCAGTTCTTC.

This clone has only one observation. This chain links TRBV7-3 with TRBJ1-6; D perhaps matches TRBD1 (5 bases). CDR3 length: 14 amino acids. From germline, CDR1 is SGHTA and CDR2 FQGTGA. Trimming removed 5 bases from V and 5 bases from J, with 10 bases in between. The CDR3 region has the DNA TGTGCCAGCAGCCTCAGGGCTAATAATTCACCCCTCCACTTT. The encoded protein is CASSLRANNSPLHF.

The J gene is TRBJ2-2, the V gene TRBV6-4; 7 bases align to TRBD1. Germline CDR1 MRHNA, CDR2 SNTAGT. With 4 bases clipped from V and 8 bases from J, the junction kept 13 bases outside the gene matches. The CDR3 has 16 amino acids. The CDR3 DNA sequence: TGTGCCAGCAGTGTCGAGACAGGGACCCTCAGAGGGGAGCTGTTTTTT. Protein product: CASSVETGTLRGELFF.

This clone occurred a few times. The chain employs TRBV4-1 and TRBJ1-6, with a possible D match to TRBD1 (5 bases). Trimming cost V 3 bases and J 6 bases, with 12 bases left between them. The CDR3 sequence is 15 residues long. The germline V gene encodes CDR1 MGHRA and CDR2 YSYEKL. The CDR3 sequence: CASSHQTETNSPLHF. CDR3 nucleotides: TGCGCCAGCAGCCACCAGACAGAAACTAATTCACCCCTCCACTTT.

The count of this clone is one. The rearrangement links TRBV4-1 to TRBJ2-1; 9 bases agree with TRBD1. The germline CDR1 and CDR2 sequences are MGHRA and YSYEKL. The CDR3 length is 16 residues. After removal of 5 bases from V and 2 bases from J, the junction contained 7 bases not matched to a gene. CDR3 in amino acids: CASSTGGDRAYNEQFF. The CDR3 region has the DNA TGCGCCAGCAGCACCGGAGGGGACAGGGCCTACAATGAGCAGTTCTTC.

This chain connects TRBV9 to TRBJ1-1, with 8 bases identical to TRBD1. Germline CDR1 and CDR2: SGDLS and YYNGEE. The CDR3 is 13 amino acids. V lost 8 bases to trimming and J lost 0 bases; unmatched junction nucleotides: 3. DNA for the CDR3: TGTGCCAGTACGACAGGGGTGAACACTGAAGCTTTCTTT. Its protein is CASTTGVNTEAFF. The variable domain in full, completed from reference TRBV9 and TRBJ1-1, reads DSGVTQTPKHLITATGQRVTLRCSPRSGDLSVYWYQQSLDQGLQFLIQYYNGEERAKGNILERFSAQQFPDLHSELNLSSLELGDSALYFCASTTGVNTEAFFGQGTRLTVV.

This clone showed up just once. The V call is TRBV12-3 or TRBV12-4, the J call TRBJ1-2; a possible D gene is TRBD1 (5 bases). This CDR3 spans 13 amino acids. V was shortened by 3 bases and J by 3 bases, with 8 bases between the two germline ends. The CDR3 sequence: CASSFSGDYGYTF. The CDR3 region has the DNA TGTGCCAGCAGTTTTTCGGGGGACTATGGCTACACCTTC.

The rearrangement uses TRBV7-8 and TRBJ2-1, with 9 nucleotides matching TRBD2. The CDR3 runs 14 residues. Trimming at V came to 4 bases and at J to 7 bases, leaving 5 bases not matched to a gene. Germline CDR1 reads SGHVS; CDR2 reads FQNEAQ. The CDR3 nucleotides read TGTGCCAGCAGCTGGGGCGGGGGGGCAAATGAGCAGTTCTTC. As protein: CASSWGGGANEQFF.

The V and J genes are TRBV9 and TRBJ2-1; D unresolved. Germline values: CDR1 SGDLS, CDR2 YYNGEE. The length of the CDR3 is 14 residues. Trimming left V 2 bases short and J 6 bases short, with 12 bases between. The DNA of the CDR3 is TGTGCCAGCAGCGTCGAGGCCCGCCTCAATGAGCAGTTCTTC. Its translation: CASSVEARLNEQFF.

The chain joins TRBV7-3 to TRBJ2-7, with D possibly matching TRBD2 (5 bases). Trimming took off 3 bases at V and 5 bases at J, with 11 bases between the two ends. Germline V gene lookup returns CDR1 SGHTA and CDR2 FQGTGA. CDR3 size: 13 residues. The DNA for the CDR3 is TGTGCCAGCAGCTTGGCCGCCGGGGACGAGCAGTACTTC. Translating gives CASSLAAGDEQYF.

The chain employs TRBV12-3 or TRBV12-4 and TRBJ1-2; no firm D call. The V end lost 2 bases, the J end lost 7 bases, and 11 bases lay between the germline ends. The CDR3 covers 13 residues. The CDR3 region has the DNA TGTGCCAGCAGTTTAACCCGGGAGGGTGGCTACACCTTC. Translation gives CASSLTREGGYTF.

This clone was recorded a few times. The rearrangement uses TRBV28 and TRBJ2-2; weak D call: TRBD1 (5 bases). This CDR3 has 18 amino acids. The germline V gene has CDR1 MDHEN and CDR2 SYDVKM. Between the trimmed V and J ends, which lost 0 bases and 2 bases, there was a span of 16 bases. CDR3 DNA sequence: TGTGCCAGCAGTTTATGGTTCGCCAGGGCCCGTAACACCGGGGAGCTGTTTTTT. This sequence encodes CASSLWFARARNTGELFF.

CDR3 nucleotides: TGTGCCAGCAGCTTAGGACAGGGGAGCTCCTACGAGCAGTACTTC. Residues: CASSLGQGSSYEQYF. This chain connects TRBV11-2 to TRBJ2-7; 8 nucleotides line up with TRBD1. Germline loops: CDR1 SGHAT, CDR2 FQNNGV. V lost 1 base and J lost 0; bases outside the gene matches: 2. The CDR3 totals 15 residues.

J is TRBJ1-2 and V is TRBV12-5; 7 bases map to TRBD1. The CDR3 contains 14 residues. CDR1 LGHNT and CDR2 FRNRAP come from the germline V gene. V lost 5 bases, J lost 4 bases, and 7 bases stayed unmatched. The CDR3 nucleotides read TGTGCTAGTGGTCCAGGGACAGCGTCCTATGGCTACACCTTC. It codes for CASGPGTASYGYTF.

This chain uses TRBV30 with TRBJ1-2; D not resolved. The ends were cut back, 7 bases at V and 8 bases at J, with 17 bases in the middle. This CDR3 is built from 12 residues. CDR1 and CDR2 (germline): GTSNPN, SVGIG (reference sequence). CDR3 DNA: TGTGCCTCCCGGACTCTAAAATACGGCTACACCTTC. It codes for CASRTLKYGYTF.

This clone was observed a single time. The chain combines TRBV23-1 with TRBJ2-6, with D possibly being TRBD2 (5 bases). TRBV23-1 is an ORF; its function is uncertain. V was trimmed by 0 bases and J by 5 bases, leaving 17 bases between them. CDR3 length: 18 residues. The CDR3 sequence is CASSQSRAAKRRANVLTF. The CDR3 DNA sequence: TGCGCCAGCAGTCAATCGCGAGCGGCAAAACGACGGGCCAACGTCCTGACTTTC.

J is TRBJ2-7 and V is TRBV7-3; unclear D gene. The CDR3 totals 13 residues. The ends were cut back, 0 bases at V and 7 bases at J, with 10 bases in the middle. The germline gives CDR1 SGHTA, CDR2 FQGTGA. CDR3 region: CASSLTGFGEQYF. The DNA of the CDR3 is TGTGCCAGCAGCTTAACCGGTTTCGGGGAGCAGTACTTC.

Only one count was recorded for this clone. CDR3: CASSGPRGRQGYEQYF. In nucleotides, the CDR3 is TGTGCCAGCAGCGGACCCCGGGGTCGACAGGGATACGAGCAGTACTTC. The chain recombines TRBV11-2 with TRBJ2-7; TRBD1 agrees at 7 bases. Per the germline V gene, CDR1 is SGHAT and CDR2 is FQNNGV. CDR3 size: 16 residues. V lost 5 bases, J lost 4 bases, and 14 bases stayed unmatched.

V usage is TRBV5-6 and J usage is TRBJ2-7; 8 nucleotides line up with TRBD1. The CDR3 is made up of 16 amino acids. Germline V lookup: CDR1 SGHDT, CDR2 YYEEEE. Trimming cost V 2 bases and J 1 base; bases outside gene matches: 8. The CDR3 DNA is TGTGCCAGCAGCTTTAGGAGGACAGGGTTTTCCTACGAGCAGTACTTC. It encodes CASSFRRTGFSYEQYF.

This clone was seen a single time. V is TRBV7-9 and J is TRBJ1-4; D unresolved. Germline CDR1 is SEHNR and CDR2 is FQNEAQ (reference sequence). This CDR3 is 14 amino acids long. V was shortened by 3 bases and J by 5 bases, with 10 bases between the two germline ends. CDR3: CASSFAGSNEKLFF. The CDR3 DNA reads TGTGCCAGCAGCTTCGCAGGATCCAATGAAAAACTGTTTTTT.

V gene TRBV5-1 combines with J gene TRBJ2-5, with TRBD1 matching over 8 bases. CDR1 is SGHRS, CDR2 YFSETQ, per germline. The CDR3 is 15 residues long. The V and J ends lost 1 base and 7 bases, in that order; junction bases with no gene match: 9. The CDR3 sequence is CASSLNAGQGATQYF. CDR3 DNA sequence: TGCGCCAGCAGCTTGAATGCTGGACAGGGTGCGACCCAGTACTTC.

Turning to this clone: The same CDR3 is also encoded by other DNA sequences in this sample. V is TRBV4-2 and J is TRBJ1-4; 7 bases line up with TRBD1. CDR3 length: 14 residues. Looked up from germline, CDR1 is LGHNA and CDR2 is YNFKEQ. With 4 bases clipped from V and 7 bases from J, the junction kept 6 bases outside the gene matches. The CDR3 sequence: CASSRPDRAEKLFF. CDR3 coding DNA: TGTGCCAGCAGCCGACCAGACAGGGCTGAAAAACTGTTTTTT.

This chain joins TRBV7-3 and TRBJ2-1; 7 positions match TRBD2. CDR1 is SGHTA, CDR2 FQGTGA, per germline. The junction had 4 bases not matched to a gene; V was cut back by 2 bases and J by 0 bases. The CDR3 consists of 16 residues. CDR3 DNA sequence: TGTGCCAGCAGCTTACAAGCGGGGAGCTCCTACAATGAGCAGTTCTTC. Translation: CASSLQAGSSYNEQFF.

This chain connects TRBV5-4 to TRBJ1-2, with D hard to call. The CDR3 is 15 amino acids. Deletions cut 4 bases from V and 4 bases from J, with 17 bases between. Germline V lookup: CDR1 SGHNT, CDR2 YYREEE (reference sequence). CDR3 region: CASSPPRPIGYGYTF. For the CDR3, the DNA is TGTGCCAGCAGCCCCCCCCGCCCCATCGGCTATGGCTACACCTTC.

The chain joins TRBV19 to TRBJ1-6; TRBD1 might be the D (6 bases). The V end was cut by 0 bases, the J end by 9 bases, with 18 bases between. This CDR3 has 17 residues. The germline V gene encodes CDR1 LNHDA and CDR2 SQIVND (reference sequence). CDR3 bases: TGTGCCAGTAGTATAGACGGGGCCGGGACAACTACTTCACCCCTCCACTTT. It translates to CASSIDGAGTTTSPLHF.

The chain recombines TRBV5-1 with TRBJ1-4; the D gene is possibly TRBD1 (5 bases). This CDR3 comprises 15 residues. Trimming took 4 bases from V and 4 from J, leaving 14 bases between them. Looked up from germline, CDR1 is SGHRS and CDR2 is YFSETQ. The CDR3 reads CASSQRRGLNEKLFF. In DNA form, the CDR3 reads TGCGCCAGCAGCCAGCGGAGGGGTCTTAATGAAAAACTGTTTTTT.

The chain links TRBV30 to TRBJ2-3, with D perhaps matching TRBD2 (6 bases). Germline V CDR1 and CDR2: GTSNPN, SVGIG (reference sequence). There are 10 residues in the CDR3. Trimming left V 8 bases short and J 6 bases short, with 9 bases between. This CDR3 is CAGTSDTQYF. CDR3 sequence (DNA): TGTGCCGGCACTAGCGATACGCAGTATTTT.

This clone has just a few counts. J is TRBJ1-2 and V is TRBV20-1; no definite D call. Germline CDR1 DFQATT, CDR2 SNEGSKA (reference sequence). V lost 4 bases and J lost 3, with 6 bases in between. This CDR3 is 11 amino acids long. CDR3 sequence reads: CSAKRYYGYTF. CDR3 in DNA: TGCAGTGCTAAACGGTACTATGGCTACACCTTC.

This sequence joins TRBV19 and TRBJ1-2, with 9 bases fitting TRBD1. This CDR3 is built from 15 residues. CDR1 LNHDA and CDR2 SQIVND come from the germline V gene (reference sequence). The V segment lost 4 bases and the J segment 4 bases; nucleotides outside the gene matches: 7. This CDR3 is CASSSRTGEGYGYTF. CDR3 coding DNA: TGTGCCAGTAGTAGTCGGACAGGGGAGGGCTATGGCTACACCTTC. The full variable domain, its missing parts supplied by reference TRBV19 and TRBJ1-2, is DGGITQSPKYLFRKEGQNVTLSCEQNLNHDAMYWYRQDPGQGLRLIYYSQIVNDFQKGDIAEGYSVSREKKESFPLTVTSAQKNPTAFYLCASSSRTGEGYGYTFGSGTRLTVV.